This T cell receptor beta chain was found in a study of CD8 T cells in Susac syndrome. This CDR3 region has 16 residues. In germline, CDR1 is SGHNT, CDR2 YYREEE (reference sequence). Unmatched junction bases numbered 3, after V lost 4 bases and J lost 0 bases. RNA amounts of roughly 0.45 to 1 ug underwent reverse transcription with random hexamers. TCRdb redid the calling of the immunoSEQ multiplex PCR reads with MiXCR, one entry per CDR3 protein. The sample lists a few hundred thousand distinct CDR3 sequences, around 95% occurring once. TCR beta sequencing covered blood CD8+ and CD4+ T cells. The V call is TRBV5-4, the J call TRBJ2-4, with 11 bases aligning to TRBD2. The sample consisted of CD4+ T cells from PBMCs. The sequence derives from a human donor with multiple sclerosis. CDR3 region: CASSDGLAGAKNIQYF. CDR3 bases: TGTGCCAGCAGCGATGGACTAGCGGGAGCCAAAAACATTCAGTACTTC.